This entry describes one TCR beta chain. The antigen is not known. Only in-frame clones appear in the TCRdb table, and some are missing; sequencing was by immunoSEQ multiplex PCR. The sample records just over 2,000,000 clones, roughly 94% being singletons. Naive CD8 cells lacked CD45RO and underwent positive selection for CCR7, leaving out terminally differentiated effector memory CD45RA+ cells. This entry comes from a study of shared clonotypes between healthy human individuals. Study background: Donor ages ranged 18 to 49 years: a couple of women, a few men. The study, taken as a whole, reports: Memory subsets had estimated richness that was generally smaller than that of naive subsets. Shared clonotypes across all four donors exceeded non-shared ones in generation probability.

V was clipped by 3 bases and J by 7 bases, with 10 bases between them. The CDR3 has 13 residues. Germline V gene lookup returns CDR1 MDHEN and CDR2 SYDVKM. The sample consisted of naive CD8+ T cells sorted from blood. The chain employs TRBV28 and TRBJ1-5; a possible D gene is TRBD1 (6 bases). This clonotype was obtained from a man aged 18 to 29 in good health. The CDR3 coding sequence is TGTGCCAGCAGTTTGGGGCAGGGGCAGCCCCAGCATTTT. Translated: CASSLGQGQPQHF.